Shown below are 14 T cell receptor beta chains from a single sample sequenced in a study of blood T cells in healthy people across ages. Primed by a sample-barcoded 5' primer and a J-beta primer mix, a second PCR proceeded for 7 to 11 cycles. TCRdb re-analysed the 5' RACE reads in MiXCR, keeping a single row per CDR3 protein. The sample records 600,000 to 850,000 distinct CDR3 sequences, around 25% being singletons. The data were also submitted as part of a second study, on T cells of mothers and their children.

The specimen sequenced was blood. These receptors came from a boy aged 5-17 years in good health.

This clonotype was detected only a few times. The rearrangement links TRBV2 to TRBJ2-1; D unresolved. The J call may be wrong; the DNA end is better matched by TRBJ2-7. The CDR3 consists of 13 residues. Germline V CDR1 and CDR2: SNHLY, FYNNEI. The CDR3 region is CASSESMAYEQYF. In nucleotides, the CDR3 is TGTGCCAGCAGTGAATCGATGGCCTACGAGCAGTACTTC.

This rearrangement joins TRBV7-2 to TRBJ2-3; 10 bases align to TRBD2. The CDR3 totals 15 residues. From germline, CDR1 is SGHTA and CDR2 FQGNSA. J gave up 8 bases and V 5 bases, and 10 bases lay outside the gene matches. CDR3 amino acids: CASSSSGGLPGTQYF. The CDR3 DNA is TGTGCCAGCAGCAGTAGCGGGGGGCTACCGGGTACGCAGTATTTT.

The CDR3 DNA is TGTGCCAGCAGCTCTCGACCCGCCTGGGAAGCTTTCTTT. Its translation: CASSSRPAWEAFF. The chain employs TRBV7-8 and TRBJ1-1; D is unresolved. Germline V lookup: CDR1 SGHVS, CDR2 FQNEAQ. CDR3 length: 13 residues. Trimming took 4 bases from V and 8 from J, leaving 14 bases between them. The variable domain in full, completed from reference TRBV7-8 and TRBJ1-1, reads GAGVSQSPRYKVAKRGQDVALRCDPISGHVSLFWYQQALGQGPEFLTYFQNEAQLDKSGLPSDRFFAERPEGSVSTLKIQRTQQEDSAVYLCASSSRPAWEAFFGQGTRLTVV.

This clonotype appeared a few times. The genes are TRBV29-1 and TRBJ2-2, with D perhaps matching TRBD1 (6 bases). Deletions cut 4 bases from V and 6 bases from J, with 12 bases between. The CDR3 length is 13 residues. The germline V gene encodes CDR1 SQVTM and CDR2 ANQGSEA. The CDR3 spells CSVATTGSGELFF. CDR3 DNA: TGCAGCGTTGCCACCACAGGGTCCGGGGAGCTGTTTTTT.

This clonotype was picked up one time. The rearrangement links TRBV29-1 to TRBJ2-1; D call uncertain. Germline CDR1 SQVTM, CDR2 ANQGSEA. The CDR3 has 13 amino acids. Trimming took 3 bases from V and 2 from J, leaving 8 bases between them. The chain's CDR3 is CSVEDNAYNEQFF. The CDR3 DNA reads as TGCAGCGTTGAGGATAATGCCTACAATGAGCAGTTCTTC.

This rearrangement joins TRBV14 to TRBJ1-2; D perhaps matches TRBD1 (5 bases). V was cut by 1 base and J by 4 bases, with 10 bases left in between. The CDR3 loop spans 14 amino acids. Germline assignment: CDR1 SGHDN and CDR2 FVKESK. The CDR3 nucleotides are TGTGCCAGCAGCCAAGGGGGCTGGGGCTATGGCTACACCTTC. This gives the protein CASSQGGWGYGYTF.

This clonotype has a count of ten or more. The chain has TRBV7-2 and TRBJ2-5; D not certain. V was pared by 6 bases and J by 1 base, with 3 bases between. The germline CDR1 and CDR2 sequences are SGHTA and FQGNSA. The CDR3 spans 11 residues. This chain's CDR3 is CASRAQETQYF. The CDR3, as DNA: TGTGCCAGCAGGGCCCAAGAGACCCAGTACTTC.

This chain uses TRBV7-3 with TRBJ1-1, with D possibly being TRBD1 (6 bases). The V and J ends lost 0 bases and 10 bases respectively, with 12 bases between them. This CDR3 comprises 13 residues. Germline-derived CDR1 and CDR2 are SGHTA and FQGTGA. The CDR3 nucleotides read TGTGCCAGCAGCTTAACTGCAGGGGCTCCAGCTTTCTTT. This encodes CASSLTAGAPAFF.

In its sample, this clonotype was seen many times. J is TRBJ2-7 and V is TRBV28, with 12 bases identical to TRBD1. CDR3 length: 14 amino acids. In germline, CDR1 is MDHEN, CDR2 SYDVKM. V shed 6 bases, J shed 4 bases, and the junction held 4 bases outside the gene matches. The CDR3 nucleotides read TGTGCCAGCAGGCCGGGACAGGGGGCTTACGAGCAGTACTTC. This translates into CASRPGQGAYEQYF.

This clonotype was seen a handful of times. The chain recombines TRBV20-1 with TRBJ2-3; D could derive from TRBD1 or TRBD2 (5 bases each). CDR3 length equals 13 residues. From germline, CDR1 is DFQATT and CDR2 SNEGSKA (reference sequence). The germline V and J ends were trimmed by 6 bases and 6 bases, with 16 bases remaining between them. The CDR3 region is CSAHEGIGDTQYF. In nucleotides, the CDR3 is TGCAGTGCCCATGAGGGGATAGGGGATACGCAGTATTTT.

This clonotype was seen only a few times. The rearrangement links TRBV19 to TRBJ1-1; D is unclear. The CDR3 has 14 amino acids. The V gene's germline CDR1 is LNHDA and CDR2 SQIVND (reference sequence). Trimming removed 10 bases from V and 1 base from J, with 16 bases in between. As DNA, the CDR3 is TGTGCCACACAACCCGGCAGCACGAACACTGAAGCTTTCTTT. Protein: CATQPGSTNTEAFF.

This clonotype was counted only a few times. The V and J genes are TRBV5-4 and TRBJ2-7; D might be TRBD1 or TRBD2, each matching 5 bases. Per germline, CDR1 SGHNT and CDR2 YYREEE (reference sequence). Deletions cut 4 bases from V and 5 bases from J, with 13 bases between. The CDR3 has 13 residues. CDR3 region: CASSLGEGNEQYF. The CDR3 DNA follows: TGTGCCAGCAGCCTCGGAGAGGGGAACGAGCAGTACTTC.

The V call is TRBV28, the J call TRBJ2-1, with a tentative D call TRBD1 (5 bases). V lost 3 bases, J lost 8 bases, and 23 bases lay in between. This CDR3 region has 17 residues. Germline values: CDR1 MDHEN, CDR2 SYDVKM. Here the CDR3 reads CASSLFRRGRVSDEQFF. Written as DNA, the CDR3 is TGTGCCAGCAGTTTGTTTCGTAGGGGAAGGGTTTCCGATGAGCAGTTCTTC.

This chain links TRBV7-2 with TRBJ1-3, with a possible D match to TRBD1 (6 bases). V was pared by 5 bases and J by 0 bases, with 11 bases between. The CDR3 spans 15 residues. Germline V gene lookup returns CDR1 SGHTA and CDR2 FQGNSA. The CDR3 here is CASSPDSYSGNTIYF. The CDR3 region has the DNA TGTGCCAGCAGCCCGGACAGCTACTCTGGAAACACCATATATTTT.